Listed below are T cell receptor beta chains from one sample, sequenced in a study of patients and donors after allogeneic stem cell transplantation. TCRdb recomputed calls from the RT-PCR reads with MiXCR, one row per CDR3 protein. Of hundreds of thousands of distinct CDR3 sequences listed, 16% are singletons. The specimen was blood, either unsorted or a sorted T cell fraction (not recorded which). These TCRs come from a human donor who was either an allogeneic HSCT recipient or a stem cell or donor lymphocyte infusion donor (not recorded which). It is not recorded whose cells these are; they may come from a transplant donor. The CDR3 runs from the conserved cysteine through the conserved F or W. Each record gives: J gene, clone size, V gene, D gene, CDR3 DNA, CDR3 protein. D genes are given only for firm matches. Clone size appears in some rows only: once, few, many, or a class for an expanded clone.

j_gene: TRBJ2-1; abundance: few; v_gene: TRBV11-2; d_gene: TRBD2; CDR3nt: TGTGCCAGCAGCTCCGGGACTAGCGACAACAATGAGCAGTTCTTC; CDR3aa: CASSSGTSDNNEQFF
j_gene: TRBJ2-5; abundance: few; v_gene: TRBV27; d_gene: TRBD2; CDR3nt: TGTGCCAGCAGTTTGACTAGCGGGAAGGCTGAGACCCAGTACTTC; CDR3aa: CASSLTSGKAETQYF
j_gene: TRBJ1-1; abundance: many; v_gene: TRBV5-4; d_gene: .; CDR3nt: TGTGCCAGCAGCCGGCAGAACACTGAAGCTTTCTTT; CDR3aa: CASSRQNTEAFF
j_gene: TRBJ2-1; abundance: .; v_gene: TRBV6-5; d_gene: TRBD2; CDR3nt: TGTGCCAGCAGTTATGTTTTGGGCGGGGGCAATGAGCAGTTCTTC; CDR3aa: CASSYVLGGGNEQFF
j_gene: TRBJ2-1; abundance: .; v_gene: TRBV11-2; d_gene: .; CDR3nt: TGTGCCAGCAGCTTACTGTATTACTCCTACAATGAGCAGTTCTTC; CDR3aa: CASSLLYYSYNEQFF
j_gene: TRBJ2-5; abundance: .; v_gene: TRBV6-5; d_gene: TRBD2; CDR3nt: TGTGCCAGCAGTTACTCTAGCGGGAGGCAGACCCAGTACTTC; CDR3aa: CASSYSSGRQTQYF
j_gene: TRBJ2-1; abundance: .; v_gene: TRBV18; d_gene: TRBD1; CDR3nt: TGTGCCAGCTCACCGAAAGGACAGGGGCTGTACAATGAGCAGTTCTTC; CDR3aa: CASSPKGQGLYNEQFF
j_gene: TRBJ2-2; abundance: few; v_gene: TRBV20-1; d_gene: .; CDR3nt: TGCAGTGCTAGAAACGACGGAAACACCGGGGAGCTGTTTTTT; CDR3aa: CSARNDGNTGELFF
j_gene: TRBJ1-2; abundance: many; v_gene: TRBV12-3/TRBV12-4; d_gene: .; CDR3nt: TGTGCCAGCACCCAACAGGGCAACTATGGCTACACCTTC; CDR3aa: CASTQQGNYGYTF
j_gene: TRBJ2-5; abundance: few; v_gene: TRBV15; d_gene: .; CDR3nt: TGTGCCATTGGGGGACAATGGACCCAGTACTTC; CDR3aa: CAIGGQWTQYF
j_gene: TRBJ2-5; abundance: few; v_gene: TRBV30; d_gene: TRBD2; CDR3nt: TGTGCCTGGGTGGTCGGGGAGTGGCTAGCGGAAGAGACCCAGTACTTC; CDR3aa: CAWVVGEWLAEETQYF
j_gene: TRBJ2-5; abundance: .; v_gene: TRBV21-1; d_gene: .; CDR3nt: TGTGCCAGCAGCAAAGATCAAAACAGGAGACAAGAGACCCAGTACTTC; CDR3aa: CASSKDQNRRQETQYF
j_gene: TRBJ2-7; abundance: few; v_gene: TRBV12-3/TRBV12-4; d_gene: TRBD1; CDR3nt: TGTGCCAGCAGTTTAGGGGGACAGGGGAGGTCCTACGAGCAGTACTTC; CDR3aa: CASSLGGQGRSYEQYF
j_gene: TRBJ2-1; abundance: .; v_gene: TRBV12-3/TRBV12-4; d_gene: TRBD2; CDR3nt: TGTGCCAGCAGCCTTCTAGCGGGAGGGACTGAGCAGTTCTTC; CDR3aa: CASSLLAGGTEQFF
j_gene: TRBJ1-1; abundance: once; v_gene: TRBV19; d_gene: .; CDR3nt: TGTGCCAGTAGTATAATCCCGGGTGGGAACACTGAAGCTTTCTTT; CDR3aa: CASSIIPGGNTEAFF
j_gene: TRBJ2-2; abundance: .; v_gene: TRBV18; d_gene: TRBD2; CDR3nt: TGTGCCAGCTCACCATCGACCCCGGGACTAGCGAGGTCCACCGGGGAGCTGTTTTTT; CDR3aa: CASSPSTPGLARSTGELFF
j_gene: TRBJ1-4; abundance: few; v_gene: TRBV19; d_gene: .; CDR3nt: TGTGCCAGTAGTATACCGGCAGGGGTGAATGAAAAACTGTTTTTT; CDR3aa: CASSIPAGVNEKLFF
j_gene: TRBJ1-1; abundance: few; v_gene: TRBV5-5; d_gene: .; CDR3nt: TGTGCCAGCAGCCTCACGTATACTGAAGCTTTCTTT; CDR3aa: CASSLTYTEAFF
j_gene: TRBJ2-5; abundance: .; v_gene: TRBV11-1; d_gene: TRBD1; CDR3nt: TGTGCCAGCAGCCTCGACAGGGGCGCGGGGGAGACCCAGTACTTC; CDR3aa: CASSLDRGAGETQYF
j_gene: TRBJ2-7; abundance: few; v_gene: TRBV18; d_gene: TRBD2; CDR3nt: TGTGCCAGCTCCCTGGCGGATATAGCGGGAGAGAAGTACGAGCAGTACTTC; CDR3aa: CASSLADIAGEKYEQYF
j_gene: TRBJ2-5; abundance: few; v_gene: TRBV11-3; d_gene: .; CDR3nt: TGTGCCAGCAGCACGGACAGCCAAGAGACCCAGTACTTC; CDR3aa: CASSTDSQETQYF
j_gene: TRBJ2-7; abundance: .; v_gene: TRBV3-1; d_gene: .; CDR3nt: TGTGCCAGCAGCCAAGAACGAGACTTGAGCTCCTACGAGCAGTACTTC; CDR3aa: CASSQERDLSSYEQYF
j_gene: TRBJ2-7; abundance: many; v_gene: TRBV29-1; d_gene: .; CDR3nt: TGCAGCGTTGTAGAGTGGGGGAGCTCCTACGAGCAGTACTTC; CDR3aa: CSVVEWGSSYEQYF
j_gene: TRBJ2-7; abundance: few; v_gene: TRBV12-3/TRBV12-4; d_gene: TRBD1; CDR3nt: TGTGCCAGCAGTCCCTGGGACAGGGCCTACGAGCAGTACTTC; CDR3aa: CASSPWDRAYEQYF
j_gene: TRBJ2-3; abundance: .; v_gene: TRBV7-2; d_gene: TRBD1; CDR3nt: TGTGCCAGCAGCACCCACAGGGGAAGTGGCACAGATACGCAGTATTTT; CDR3aa: CASSTHRGSGTDTQYF
j_gene: TRBJ1-4; abundance: many; v_gene: TRBV12-3/TRBV12-4; d_gene: .; CDR3nt: TGTGCCAGCAGTTTAAAGCTCGACAATGAAAAACTGTTTTTT; CDR3aa: CASSLKLDNEKLFF
j_gene: TRBJ1-1; abundance: few; v_gene: TRBV6-1; d_gene: .; CDR3nt: TGTGCCAGCACCGACGGGGCCCCCGGGCTCACTGAAGCTTTCTTT; CDR3aa: CASTDGAPGLTEAFF
j_gene: TRBJ2-3; abundance: many; v_gene: TRBV29-1; d_gene: TRBD2; CDR3nt: TGCAGCGTCAAAGCGGGGTTTAGCACAGATACGCAGTATTTT; CDR3aa: CSVKAGFSTDTQYF
j_gene: TRBJ1-2; abundance: few; v_gene: TRBV20-1; d_gene: .; CDR3nt: TGCAGTGCTAGAGAGACGTACGGTGGCTACACCTTC; CDR3aa: CSARETYGGYTF
j_gene: TRBJ2-1; abundance: .; v_gene: TRBV6-2/TRBV6-3; d_gene: TRBD2; CDR3nt: TGTGCCAGCAGAGACCCCGGGACTAGCGGGGGCTCCTACAATGAGCAGTTCTTC; CDR3aa: CASRDPGTSGGSYNEQFF
j_gene: TRBJ2-7; abundance: .; v_gene: TRBV7-9; d_gene: TRBD1; CDR3nt: TGTGCCAGCAGCTTACAGGACAGGGTAACTTACGAGCAGTACTTC; CDR3aa: CASSLQDRVTYEQYF
j_gene: TRBJ2-1; abundance: .; v_gene: TRBV5-1; d_gene: .; CDR3nt: TGCGCCAGCAGCAAGACTAACCGCGCCTACAATGAGCAGTTCTTC; CDR3aa: CASSKTNRAYNEQFF
j_gene: TRBJ2-1; abundance: .; v_gene: TRBV15; d_gene: TRBD2; CDR3nt: TGTGCCACCAGCAGAGATCATACTAGCGGGGCTTACAATGAGCAGTTCTTC; CDR3aa: CATSRDHTSGAYNEQFF
j_gene: TRBJ1-3; abundance: .; v_gene: TRBV11-2; d_gene: .; CDR3nt: TGTGCCAGCGGCTTAGATCTTATGGCAGGACGATCCTCTGGAAACACCATATATTTT; CDR3aa: CASGLDLMAGRSSGNTIYF
j_gene: TRBJ2-3; abundance: few; v_gene: TRBV7-9; d_gene: TRBD1; CDR3nt: TGTGCCAGCAGCATGGGACAGCCCTACCAAGATACGCAGTATTTT; CDR3aa: CASSMGQPYQDTQYF
j_gene: TRBJ2-2; abundance: .; v_gene: TRBV5-1; d_gene: .; CDR3nt: TGCGCCAGCCTCAAGTCGGGCGGAACGAACACCGGGGAGCTGTTTTTT; CDR3aa: CASLKSGGTNTGELFF
j_gene: TRBJ2-4; abundance: .; v_gene: TRBV20-1; d_gene: TRBD1; CDR3nt: TGCAGTGCTCGGGACAGGGGGAGAAACATTCAGTACTTC; CDR3aa: CSARDRGRNIQYF
j_gene: TRBJ2-4; abundance: many; v_gene: TRBV29-1; d_gene: TRBD2; CDR3nt: TGCAGCGTCACGCGGGAGCAAATCGACATTCAGTACTTC; CDR3aa: CSVTREQIDIQYF
j_gene: TRBJ2-1; abundance: few; v_gene: TRBV6-2/TRBV6-3; d_gene: .; CDR3nt: TGTGCCAGCAGTCGAACCCTACAGGGCATTTACAATGAGCAGTTCTTC; CDR3aa: CASSRTLQGIYNEQFF
j_gene: TRBJ2-7; abundance: few; v_gene: TRBV28; d_gene: .; CDR3nt: TGTGCCAGCAGTTTCGGGACGGCGAGGGAGCAGTACTTC; CDR3aa: CASSFGTAREQYF
j_gene: TRBJ2-6; abundance: .; v_gene: TRBV18; d_gene: TRBD1; CDR3nt: TGTGCCAGCTCACCACCAGGTTCGGCAGGGGGTTCTGGGGCCAACGTCCTGACTTTC; CDR3aa: CASSPPGSAGGSGANVLTF
j_gene: TRBJ1-5; abundance: .; v_gene: TRBV28; d_gene: .; CDR3nt: TGTGCCAGCAGTTTTGGCTCCCGGGGGAGCAATCAGCCCCAGCATTTT; CDR3aa: CASSFGSRGSNQPQHF
j_gene: TRBJ1-2; abundance: many; v_gene: TRBV12-3/TRBV12-4; d_gene: TRBD1; CDR3nt: TGTGCCAGCGGCTTGGACAGGTCCTATGGCTACACCTTC; CDR3aa: CASGLDRSYGYTF
j_gene: TRBJ2-2; abundance: many; v_gene: TRBV5-5; d_gene: .; CDR3nt: TGTGCCAGCAGCTTGCTTTCCACCGGGGAGCTGTTTTTT; CDR3aa: CASSLLSTGELFF
j_gene: TRBJ1-1; abundance: .; v_gene: TRBV4-2; d_gene: .; CDR3nt: TGTGCCAGCAGCCAAATTGGGGGCATGGGACACCCGTACACTGAAGCTTTCTTT; CDR3aa: CASSQIGGMGHPYTEAFF
j_gene: TRBJ2-7; abundance: .; v_gene: TRBV3-1; d_gene: .; CDR3nt: TGTGCCAGCAGCCAAGAAATTAGTTCCCACGAGCAGTACTTC; CDR3aa: CASSQEISSHEQYF
j_gene: TRBJ2-3; abundance: few; v_gene: TRBV4-1; d_gene: TRBD1; CDR3nt: TGCGCCAGCAGCCAAGACGACAGGGGGCGAGATACGCAGTATTTT; CDR3aa: CASSQDDRGRDTQYF
j_gene: TRBJ2-2; abundance: few; v_gene: TRBV5-1; d_gene: .; CDR3nt: TGCGCCAGCAGCGGGCAGTCGAACACCGGGGAGCTGTTTTTT; CDR3aa: CASSGQSNTGELFF
j_gene: TRBJ2-2; abundance: .; v_gene: TRBV5-1; d_gene: .; CDR3nt: TGCGCCAGCAGCTTGGGTGGGACTTCCACCGGGGAGCTGTTTTTT; CDR3aa: CASSLGGTSTGELFF
j_gene: TRBJ1-3; abundance: few; v_gene: TRBV29-1; d_gene: .; CDR3nt: TGCAGCGTTGAAGATTTTTCGGGGGCAAGTGGAAACACCATATATTTT; CDR3aa: CSVEDFSGASGNTIYF
j_gene: TRBJ2-7; abundance: .; v_gene: TRBV10-3; d_gene: .; CDR3nt: TGTGCCACTGTTAAGCTGTCAGGAGACGAGCAGTACTTC; CDR3aa: CATVKLSGDEQYF